The entry below gives a single T cell receptor (beta chain) sequence along with its context. This CDR3 spans 16 amino acids. Germline CDR1 SGHVS, CDR2 FQNEAQ. The V end lost 5 bases, the J end lost 7 bases, and 20 bases lay between the germline ends. With 60 Vbeta and 13 Jbeta primers, the PCR was carried out. Only in-frame clones appear in the TCRdb table, and some are missing; sequencing was by immunoSEQ multiplex PCR. The repertoire consists of 120,000 or so clones, with roughly three quarters occurring once and the leading ten covering 1.5% to 2%. This entry belongs to a study of cytomegalovirus exposure and HLA in healthy donors.

The chain joins TRBV7-8 to TRBJ2-2; D possibly corresponds to TRBD2 (5 bases). The clonotype comes from a man aged 18 to 30 in good health and CMV-seronegative. Sequencing was done on a sample of PBMCs. The chain's CDR3 is CASSQEASPQVGELFF. CDR3 in DNA: TGTGCCAGCAGCCAGGAGGCTAGCCCCCAAGTCGGGGAGCTGTTTTTT.